The 28 T cell receptor beta chains below all came from one sample that was sequenced in a study of CD8 T cells in Susac syndrome. A quantity of about 0.45 to 1 ug RNA underwent reverse transcription using random hexamers. TCRdb re-analysed the immunoSEQ multiplex PCR reads in MiXCR, keeping a single row per CDR3 protein. The sample lists some 180,000 distinct CDR3 sequences; less than 95% were seen once. The material sequenced was CD4+ T cells from PBMCs. The origin of the receptors is a human donor in good health.

The gene calls are TRBV29-1 and TRBJ2-5, with D possibly matching TRBD2 (5 bases). Germline V lookup: CDR1 SQVTM, CDR2 ANQGSEA. CDR3 size: 18 residues. V lost 1 base and J lost 5, with 26 bases in between. The CDR3 DNA is TGCAGCGTTGAAGCTTCAGAGCTCCAGAGGGTATACCGGGAGACCCAGTACTTC. This sequence encodes CSVEASELQRVYRETQYF.

CDR3 bases: TGTGCCAGCAGCTTAGAAGGCGGGGAGCTGTTTTTT. Its protein product is CASSLEGGELFF. V is TRBV7-9 and J is TRBJ2-2, with D uncertain. The CDR3 runs to 12 residues. Trimming took off 1 base at V and 7 bases at J, with 4 bases between the two ends. Per germline, CDR1 SEHNR and CDR2 FQNEAQ (reference sequence).

The chain uses TRBV7-2 and TRBJ2-1; D assignment may be TRBD1 or TRBD2 (6 bases each). The CDR3 is made up of 15 amino acids. Germline CDR1 is SGHTA and CDR2 is FQGNSA. V lost 1 base to trimming and J lost 2 bases, with 9 bases between them. CDR3 bases: TGTGCCAGCAGCTTAGGCCGGGGGCCCTACAATGAGCAGTTCTTC. It codes for CASSLGRGPYNEQFF.

V and J are TRBV25-1 and TRBJ1-4, with D unclear. Germline-derived CDR1 and CDR2 are MGHDK and SYGVNS. The V end was cut by 8 bases, the J end by 8 bases, with 18 bases between. This CDR3 has 14 amino acids. The CDR3 protein is CASSPPGSLEKLFF. The DNA for the CDR3 is TGTGCCAGCTCCCCACCGGGATCCCTCGAAAAACTGTTTTTT.

The CDR3 coding sequence is TGTGCCAGCAGCTATGTAGGGAACACTGAAGCTTTCTTT. Amino acid sequence: CASSYVGNTEAFF. The J gene is TRBJ1-1, the V gene TRBV3-1, with D unclear. This CDR3 comprises 13 residues. V lost 5 bases and J lost 1, with 8 bases in between. Germline V gene data show CDR1 as LGHDT and CDR2 as YNNKEL (reference sequence).

The V call is TRBV3-1, the J call TRBJ2-5; 8 bases agree with TRBD2. V was clipped by 1 base and J by 5 bases; unmatched bases: 12. This CDR3 is built from 17 residues. Germline CDR1 and CDR2: LGHDT and YNNKEL (reference sequence). CDR3 amino acids: CASSQGRTAGALETQYF. The CDR3 nucleotides are TGTGCCAGCAGCCAAGGTCGCACAGCGGGAGCGTTGGAGACCCAGTACTTC.

The rearrangement joins TRBV19 to TRBJ1-2; no definite D call. Looked up from germline, CDR1 is LNHDA and CDR2 is SQIVND (reference sequence). The CDR3 extends over 12 amino acids. Trimming shortened V by 5 bases and J by 3 bases, and 7 bases separated the two germline ends. The CDR3 DNA reads as TGTGCCAGTAGTTTTGGGGACTATGGCTACACCTTC. Its protein is CASSFGDYGYTF.

The chain links TRBV18 to TRBJ1-1, with a weak D call TRBD1 (6 bases). There are 13 residues in the CDR3. The germline V gene encodes CDR1 KGHSH and CDR2 LQKENI. Trimming shortened V by 3 bases and J by 3 bases, and 8 bases separated the two germline ends. In DNA, the CDR3 is TGTGCCAGCTCACCCCGGACAGACACTGAAGCTTTCTTT. Translation gives CASSPRTDTEAFF.

J is TRBJ2-5 and V is TRBV23-1, with a weak D call TRBD2 (6 bases). TRBV23-1 is an ORF, with its function uncertain. V dropped 4 bases and J dropped 7 bases, with 22 bases sitting between them. This CDR3 has 16 residues. In nucleotides, the CDR3 is TGCGCCAGCAGTCGGAGACGGACTACGCTACGAGGGACCCAGTACTTC. Translated, it gives CASSRRRTTLRGTQYF.

V gene TRBV7-2 combines with J gene TRBJ2-5, with 10 bases lining up with TRBD2. In germline, CDR1 is SGHTA, CDR2 FQGNSA. With V trimmed by 5 bases and J by 9 bases, 12 bases remained unmatched. The CDR3 is 15 amino acids. The CDR3 sequence: CASSTEASGSRAQYF. DNA of the CDR3: TGTGCCAGCAGCACAGAGGCTAGCGGGAGTAGGGCCCAGTACTTC.

The chain has TRBV29-1 and TRBJ2-1; D unresolved. Germline V gene sequence: CDR1 SQVTM, CDR2 ANQGSEA. The CDR3 loop spans 13 amino acids. V shed 5 bases and J shed 0 bases, with 8 bases lying between them. The CDR3 DNA is TGCAGCGTTACGCGGACCTCCTACAATGAGCAGTTCTTC. It encodes CSVTRTSYNEQFF.

The chain joins TRBV20-1 to TRBJ2-3; D is possibly TRBD1 (6 bases). This CDR3 has 12 amino acids. Germline loops: CDR1 DFQATT, CDR2 SNEGSKA (reference sequence). V dropped 4 bases and J dropped 4 bases, with 9 bases sitting between them. CDR3 coding DNA: TGCAGTGCTACAGGGGATCCAGATACGCAGTATTTT. Translation gives CSATGDPDTQYF.

Here the CDR3 reads CSVGGTGLAGVVGYNEQFF. The CDR3 region has the DNA TGCAGCGTTGGTGGTACTGGACTAGCGGGAGTCGTTGGCTACAATGAGCAGTTCTTC. J is TRBJ2-1 and V is TRBV29-1, with TRBD2 matching 13 bases. After removal of 4 bases from V and 3 bases from J, the junction contained 15 bases not matched to a gene. Germline V CDR1 and CDR2: SQVTM, ANQGSEA. The CDR3 is 19 residues long.

The chain carries TRBV3-1 and TRBJ2-2; D gene uncertain. V was cut by 3 bases and J by 5 bases, with 7 bases left in between. The germline CDR1 and CDR2 sequences are LGHDT and YNNKEL (reference sequence). The CDR3 covers 13 residues. CDR3 in DNA: TGTGCCAGCAGCCACGGATTTACCGGGGAGCTGTTTTTT. This gives the protein CASSHGFTGELFF.

This chain connects TRBV3-1 to TRBJ1-1; D not resolved. V dropped 3 bases and J dropped 0 bases, with 5 bases sitting between them. This CDR3 is built from 13 residues. The V gene's germline CDR1 is LGHDT and CDR2 YNNKEL (reference sequence). CDR3: CASSHVLNTEAFF. CDR3 in DNA: TGTGCCAGCAGCCATGTCCTGAACACTGAAGCTTTCTTT.

The V call is TRBV30, the J call TRBJ2-1, with a possible D match to TRBD2 (6 bases). Germline CDR1 and CDR2: GTSNPN and SVGIG (reference sequence). Trimming took off 3 bases at V and 8 bases at J, with 11 bases between the two ends. CDR3 length: 12 amino acids. CDR3 sequence reads: CAWRRDKDEQFF. CDR3 coding DNA: TGTGCCTGGAGGCGGGATAAGGATGAGCAGTTCTTC.

The CDR3 reads CASSSHQPQHF. CDR3 bases: TGTGCCAGCAGTTCCCATCAGCCCCAGCATTTT. This chain links TRBV12-3 or TRBV12-4 with TRBJ1-5; D not resolved. Trimming removed 4 bases at V and 5 bases at J, with 3 bases between. The CDR3 sequence is 11 residues long.

This rearrangement joins TRBV28 to TRBJ2-4; D is tentatively TRBD1 or TRBD2 (5 bases each). Trimming shortened V by 3 bases and J by 1 base, and 13 bases separated the two germline ends. This CDR3 region has 16 residues. Germline V gene lookup returns CDR1 MDHEN and CDR2 SYDVKM. This CDR3 is CASSFRGATAKNIQYF. CDR3 nucleotides: TGTGCCAGCAGTTTCAGAGGGGCCACCGCCAAAAACATTCAGTACTTC.

The gene calls are TRBV18 and TRBJ2-3; 10 bases align to TRBD2. Germline assignment: CDR1 KGHSH and CDR2 LQKENI. V shed 1 base and J 6 bases; nucleotides not matched to a gene: 7. The CDR3 contains 16 residues. In nucleotides, the CDR3 is TGTGCCAGCTCACCACGGTCTAGCGGGAGTGGTGATACGCAGTATTTT. It translates to CASSPRSSGSGDTQYF.

The gene calls are TRBV28 and TRBJ2-7; no clear D gene. V shed 10 bases and J shed 2 bases, with 15 bases lying between them. The CDR3 is 13 residues long. Germline V gives CDR1 MDHEN, CDR2 SYDVKM. The CDR3 DNA sequence: TGTGCCACCTATGAACCGGCAACCTACGAGCAGTACTTC. It translates to CATYEPATYEQYF.

V usage is TRBV24-1 and J usage is TRBJ2-7; D unclear. CDR1 and CDR2 from the germline V gene are KGHDR and SFDVKD. V was trimmed by 3 bases and J by 2 bases, leaving 4 bases between them. The CDR3 is 12 amino acids. CDR3 sequence (DNA): TGTGCCACCAGTGATAGGACCTACGAGCAGTACTTC. As protein: CATSDRTYEQYF.

This rearrangement joins TRBV30 to TRBJ1-1; a weak D match, TRBD1 (5 bases). Deletions cut 4 bases from V and 6 bases from J, with 18 bases between. CDR3 length equals 14 residues. Germline CDR1 and CDR2: GTSNPN and SVGIG (reference sequence). The CDR3 reads CAWTREHTGAEAFF. CDR3 DNA sequence: TGTGCCTGGACAAGGGAGCATACAGGCGCTGAAGCTTTCTTT.

The chain is built from TRBV9 and TRBJ2-1, with TRBD2 matching over 8 bases. With 0 bases clipped from V and 2 bases from J, the junction kept 1 base outside the gene matches. The CDR3 extends over 15 amino acids. CDR1 and CDR2 from the germline V gene are SGDLS and YYNGEE. The CDR3 spells CASSVDSGAYNEQFF. CDR3 in DNA: TGTGCCAGCAGCGTAGATAGCGGGGCCTACAATGAGCAGTTCTTC.

This CDR3 reads CSARSPGSGSTDTQYF. The DNA of the CDR3 is TGCAGTGCTAGATCCCCGGGGAGCGGTAGCACAGATACGCAGTATTTT. V is TRBV20-1 and J is TRBJ2-3; possible D gene TRBD2, 5 bases. V was clipped by 2 bases and J by 0 bases, with 15 bases between them. The CDR3 consists of 16 residues. The germline CDR1 and CDR2 sequences are DFQATT and SNEGSKA (reference sequence).

The rearrangement links TRBV4-3 to TRBJ2-7; maybe TRBD1 (6 bases). Trimming shortened V by 0 bases and J by 0 bases, and 18 bases separated the two germline ends. CDR3 length: 18 amino acids. Germline V gene data show CDR1 as LGHNA and CDR2 as YSLEER. The CDR3 reads CASSQDALRGEASYEQYF. CDR3 DNA sequence: TGCGCCAGCAGCCAAGATGCTCTCAGGGGCGAAGCCTCCTACGAGCAGTACTTC.

The rearrangement links TRBV14 to TRBJ2-3; D gene unclear. The length of the CDR3 is 14 residues. Germline CDR1 reads SGHDN; CDR2 reads FVKESK. V was pared by 0 bases and J by 5 bases, with 9 bases between. CDR3 sequence reads: CASSQDLGRDTQYF. The CDR3 bases are TGTGCCAGCAGCCAAGACCTCGGTAGAGATACGCAGTATTTT.

The V and J genes are TRBV29-1 and TRBJ2-1; 10 bases match TRBD2. The CDR3 contains 15 residues. The ends lost 4 bases at V and 9 bases at J; junction bases unmatched: 12. Per germline, CDR1 SQVTM and CDR2 ANQGSEA. The CDR3 DNA follows: TGCAGCGTTGCCCCCTCGCTAGCGGGAGTTACTGAGCAGTTCTTC. Amino acids: CSVAPSLAGVTEQFF.

The V call is TRBV20-1, the J call TRBJ1-1; D not certain. Germline V gene lookup returns CDR1 DFQATT and CDR2 SNEGSKA (reference sequence). The CDR3 contains 15 residues. V lost 0 bases and J 1 base, leaving 12 bases between the germline ends. CDR3: CSARDLRNSNTEAFF. Here the CDR3 DNA reads TGCAGTGCTAGAGATCTGCGGAACTCGAACACTGAAGCTTTCTTT.